The 28 T cell receptor beta chains reported below all come from one sample, sequenced in a study of OX40 agonist ivuxolimab in advanced cancers. Assay: immunoSEQ multiplex PCR; the TCRdb copy retains only in-frame clones and omits some. The data contain 45,000 to 65,000 clones, over 75% of them seen just once; the ten biggest clones take up 8.5% to 14%. Source: CD4+ or CD8+ T cells sorted from blood, taken in a trial of the OX40 agonist ivuxolimab. The receptors were sampled from an adult with an advanced solid tumor such as melanoma, head and neck, liver or kidney cancer.

CDR3 sequence reads: CASSFGLDEQFF. CDR3 coding DNA: TGTGCCAGCAGTTTTGGTCTGGATGAGCAGTTCTTC. The chain has TRBV27 and TRBJ2-1; D is unresolved. Germline V gene sequence: CDR1 MNHEY, CDR2 SMNVEV (reference sequence). The CDR3 spans 12 residues. V was pared by 3 bases and J by 8 bases, with 8 bases between.

The rearrangement uses TRBV5-1 and TRBJ1-1, with 10 positions matching TRBD1. The germline V gene has CDR1 SGHRS and CDR2 YFSETQ. CDR3 size: 17 residues. V shed 5 bases, J shed 4 bases, and the junction held 14 bases outside the gene matches. The CDR3 bases are TGCGCCAGCAGTGGTCCCGGGACAGGGGCTATGGCCACTGAAGCTTTCTTT. The encoded protein is CASSGPGTGAMATEAFF.

The chain recombines TRBV19 with TRBJ2-2; D is ambiguous. This CDR3 comprises 13 residues. Trimming pared 6 bases from V and 2 bases from J, leaving 7 bases between. The germline gives CDR1 LNHDA, CDR2 SQIVND (reference sequence). CDR3: CASREINTGELFF. The CDR3 DNA reads as TGTGCCAGTAGAGAGATAAACACCGGGGAGCTGTTTTTT.

This clone was detected only once. The V gene is TRBV28, the J gene TRBJ2-7; D tentatively reads TRBD1 or TRBD2 (5 bases each). Per the germline V gene, CDR1 is MDHEN and CDR2 is SYDVKM. The CDR3 is 16 residues long. V was trimmed by 5 bases and J by 2 bases, leaving 19 bases between them. CDR3 amino acids: CASSPIAGALTYEQYF. The DNA for the CDR3 is TGTGCCAGCAGTCCAATCGCCGGGGCACTCACCTACGAGCAGTACTTC.

The J gene is TRBJ2-5, the V gene TRBV9, with a possible D match to TRBD1 (7 bases). Germline V CDR1 and CDR2: SGDLS, YYNGEE. Trimming removed 0 bases from V and 4 bases from J, with 13 bases in between. The CDR3 has 15 amino acids. CDR3 sequence (DNA): TGTGCCAGCAGCGTAGGTGCAGGGGGAGGAGAGACCCAGTACTTC. As protein: CASSVGAGGGETQYF. Filled out from reference TRBV9 and TRBJ2-5, the complete variable domain reads DSGVTQTPKHLITATGQRVTLRCSPRSGDLSVYWYQQSLDQGLQFLIQYYNGEERAKGNILERFSAQQFPDLHSELNLSSLELGDSALYFCASSVGAGGGETQYFGPGTRLLVL.

The rearrangement uses TRBV5-1 and TRBJ2-3, with TRBD1 matching over 7 bases. The CDR3 loop spans 15 amino acids. Germline loops: CDR1 SGHRS, CDR2 YFSETQ. The ends lost 5 bases at V and 2 bases at J; junction bases unmatched: 8. The CDR3 region has the DNA TGCGCCAGCAGTTATCGACAGGGTCCCACAGATACGCAGTATTTT. Its protein product is CASSYRQGPTDTQYF.

This clone came up once. The chain carries TRBV19 and TRBJ2-3; perhaps TRBD2 as D (5 bases). The CDR3 sequence is 13 residues long. CDR1 LNHDA and CDR2 SQIVND come from the germline V gene (reference sequence). Trimming took 4 bases from V and 6 from J, leaving 11 bases between them. The CDR3 region is CASSNGGWDTQYF. The CDR3 nucleotides read TGTGCCAGTAGTAATGGCGGGTGGGATACGCAGTATTTT.

The chain couples TRBV19 to TRBJ2-1; TRBD1 is a possible D gene (5 bases). Germline values: CDR1 LNHDA, CDR2 SQIVND (reference sequence). V lost 1 base and J 5 bases, leaving 9 bases between the germline ends. This CDR3 region has 14 residues. The DNA of the CDR3 is TGTGCCAGTAGTATAGCCCAGGGAAACAATGAGCAGTTCTTC. Its translation: CASSIAQGNNEQFF.

The chain carries TRBV11-2 and TRBJ2-7; D is possibly TRBD2 (6 bases). The CDR3 spans 13 residues. V lost 5 bases and J lost 3, with 11 bases in between. CDR1 is SGHAT, CDR2 FQNNGV, per germline. The CDR3 region is CASSPGGVYEQYF. The CDR3 DNA sequence: TGTGCCAGCAGCCCAGGAGGGGTCTACGAGCAGTACTTC.

The chain carries TRBV28 and TRBJ1-4, with D unresolved. The CDR3 is 14 residues long. The V gene's germline CDR1 is MDHEN and CDR2 SYDVKM. Trimming pared 3 bases from V and 6 bases from J, leaving 11 bases between. CDR3 residues: CASSLMVKHEKLFF. In nucleotides, the CDR3 is TGTGCCAGCAGTTTGATGGTCAAGCATGAAAAACTGTTTTTT.

The rearrangement uses TRBV7-9 and TRBJ2-7, with 16 bases identical to TRBD2. Losses at the gene ends were 5 bases for V and 3 bases for J; bases not matched to a gene: 10. This CDR3 spans 18 amino acids. Germline CDR1 reads SEHNR; CDR2 reads FQNEAQ (reference sequence). In DNA, the CDR3 is TGTGCCAGCAGCCTGGGACTAGCGGGAGGGCCTGTCATCTACGAGCAGTACTTC. It is translated as CASSLGLAGGPVIYEQYF.

The chain combines TRBV27 with TRBJ1-1; no clear D. Looked up from germline, CDR1 is MNHEY and CDR2 is SMNVEV (reference sequence). V dropped 8 bases and J dropped 3 bases, with 16 bases sitting between them. The CDR3 length is 14 residues. DNA of the CDR3: TGTGCCAGCCGGGTTTGGGATGCGGACACTGAAGCTTTCTTT. Amino acid sequence: CASRVWDADTEAFF.

The J gene is TRBJ2-2, the V gene TRBV7-7; D gene unclear. The CDR3 spans 13 residues. V dropped 5 bases and J dropped 2 bases, with 6 bases sitting between them. CDR1 and CDR2 from the germline V gene are SSHAT and FNYEAQ (reference sequence). CDR3 sequence reads: CASSPRNTGELFF. CDR3 DNA sequence: TGTGCCAGCAGCCCTCGAAACACCGGGGAGCTGTTTTTT.

Points on this clone: At the DNA level, this CDR3 is encoded by other sequences in the same sample as well. The V call is TRBV5-1, the J call TRBJ1-1, with D perhaps TRBD1 (5 bases). Trimming pared 4 bases from V and 8 bases from J, leaving 12 bases between. This CDR3 spans 12 amino acids. Germline CDR1 is SGHRS and CDR2 is YFSETQ. The CDR3 is CASSPTGTEAFF. The CDR3 bases are TGCGCCAGCAGCCCCACAGGTACAGAAGCTTTCTTT. The full variable domain, its missing parts supplied by reference TRBV5-1 and TRBJ1-1, is KAGVTQTPRYLIKTRGQQVTLSCSPISGHRSVSWYQQTPGQGLQFLFEYFSETQRNKGNFPGRFSGRQFSNSRSEMNVSTLELGDSALYLCASSPTGTEAFFGQGTRLTVV.

The chain couples TRBV28 to TRBJ1-1, with 7 bases identical to TRBD1. Germline loops: CDR1 MDHEN, CDR2 SYDVKM. V shed 5 bases and J 5 bases; nucleotides not matched to a gene: 8. There are 14 residues in the CDR3. The chain's CDR3 is CASSNRGLETEAFF. The DNA of the CDR3 is TGTGCCAGCAGTAACAGGGGCTTGGAAACTGAAGCTTTCTTT.

This clone was recorded a few times. The V call is TRBV28, the J call TRBJ1-6, with 9 bases lining up with TRBD1. CDR3 length equals 19 residues. Germline V gene lookup returns CDR1 MDHEN and CDR2 SYDVKM. Trimming removed 6 bases from V and 0 bases from J; junction bases left unmatched: 12. The CDR3 DNA sequence: TGTGCCAGCAGGGAAAAACAGGGGGCAGGGAGCTCCTATAATTCACCCCTCCACTTT. The encoded protein is CASREKQGAGSSYNSPLHF.

This chain connects TRBV6-5 to TRBJ2-3; 10 bases are shared with TRBD2. Trimming cost V 2 bases and J 2 bases; bases outside gene matches: 4. The germline CDR1 and CDR2 sequences are MNHEY and SVGAGI. The CDR3 is 16 residues long. In nucleotides, the CDR3 is TGTGCCAGCAGTTACACCGGGACTAGCGTCACAGATACGCAGTATTTT. Residues: CASSYTGTSVTDTQYF.

The genes are TRBV7-9 and TRBJ2-1, with D unclear. The CDR3 has 14 amino acids. Per the germline V gene, CDR1 is SEHNR and CDR2 is FQNEAQ (reference sequence). Trimming cost V 2 bases and J 9 bases, with 14 bases left between them. The CDR3 spells CASSLLRPPGEQFF. CDR3 nucleotide sequence: TGTGCCAGCAGCTTACTTCGCCCACCGGGTGAGCAGTTCTTC.

Only one count was recorded for this clone. The rearrangement joins TRBV19 to TRBJ1-5; D gene unclear. Per the germline V gene, CDR1 is LNHDA and CDR2 is SQIVND (reference sequence). Trimming pared 5 bases from V and 0 bases from J, leaving 11 bases between. This CDR3 is built from 15 residues. The CDR3 region has the DNA TGTGCCAGTAGTCCCCGGGATTATAGCAATCAGCCCCAGCATTTT. This gives the protein CASSPRDYSNQPQHF.

V gene TRBV5-1 combines with J gene TRBJ1-1, with D perhaps matching TRBD1 (5 bases). The CDR3 consists of 14 residues. Trimming took off 0 bases at V and 5 bases at J, with 11 bases between the two ends. The germline CDR1 and CDR2 sequences are SGHRS and YFSETQ. Here the CDR3 reads CASSLDPEGTEAFF. In nucleotides, the CDR3 is TGCGCCAGCAGCTTGGACCCTGAGGGGACTGAAGCTTTCTTT.

J is TRBJ1-4 and V is TRBV12-5, with unresolved D. The germline V gene has CDR1 LGHNT and CDR2 FRNRAP. V shed 5 bases and J shed 4 bases, with 14 bases lying between them. This CDR3 spans 15 amino acids. The CDR3 here is CASGPAPPFNEKLFF. The CDR3 DNA reads TGTGCTAGTGGTCCCGCACCGCCTTTTAATGAAAAACTGTTTTTT.

This clone was seen a handful of times. This rearrangement joins TRBV4-1 to TRBJ1-5; maybe TRBD1 (5 bases). There are 16 residues in the CDR3. Germline CDR1 is MGHRA and CDR2 is YSYEKL. V shed 4 bases and J shed 0 bases, with 13 bases lying between them. CDR3 sequence: CASSLEGLNSNQPQHF. CDR3 bases: TGCGCCAGCAGCCTAGAGGGACTGAATAGCAATCAGCCCCAGCATTTT.

V is TRBV6-1 and J is TRBJ2-3, with TRBD2 identical over 14 bases. CDR1 MNHNS and CDR2 SASEGT come from the germline V gene. The CDR3 is made up of 17 amino acids. The junction had 8 bases not matched to a gene; V was cut back by 4 bases and J by 5 bases. CDR3 loop: CASSVVTSGGDIDTQYF. In DNA, the CDR3 is TGTGCCAGCAGTGTTGTGACTAGCGGGGGGGACATAGATACGCAGTATTTT.

This chain uses TRBV2 with TRBJ1-1; D possibly corresponds to TRBD1 (6 bases). CDR3 length equals 14 residues. Germline V CDR1 and CDR2: SNHLY, FYNNEI. V was pared by 2 bases and J by 3 bases, with 10 bases between. This chain's CDR3 is CASSERGAYTEAFF. In DNA, the CDR3 is TGTGCCAGCAGTGAACGGGGGGCATACACTGAAGCTTTCTTT.

This clone came up once. The chain combines TRBV27 with TRBJ2-1; TRBD2 might be the D (6 bases). Trimming took 3 bases from V and 3 from J, leaving 12 bases between them. The germline V gene encodes CDR1 MNHEY and CDR2 SMNVEV (reference sequence). There are 15 residues in the CDR3. The CDR3 reads CASSLDPGLYNEQFF. The CDR3 region has the DNA TGTGCCAGCAGTTTGGATCCGGGACTCTACAATGAGCAGTTCTTC.

The chain employs TRBV27 and TRBJ1-5; no firm D call. The CDR3 is made up of 14 amino acids. Germline V gene lookup returns CDR1 MNHEY and CDR2 SMNVEV (reference sequence). The ends were cut back, 3 bases at V and 3 bases at J, with 9 bases in the middle. CDR3 amino acids: CASSFLGFNQPQHF. The CDR3 region has the DNA TGTGCCAGCAGTTTTCTAGGGTTCAATCAGCCCCAGCATTTT.

This chain links TRBV7-9 with TRBJ2-1; D may match TRBD1 or TRBD2 (6 bases each). This CDR3 spans 17 amino acids. Trimming cost V 3 bases and J 0 bases, with 15 bases left between them. Germline V CDR1 and CDR2: SEHNR, FQNEAQ (reference sequence). The CDR3 region is CASSFVGGPSSYNEQFF. The CDR3 nucleotides are TGTGCCAGCAGCTTTGTCGGGGGCCCAAGCTCCTACAATGAGCAGTTCTTC.

The chain links TRBV5-1 to TRBJ2-1; 7 bases are a match to TRBD1. Per the germline V gene, CDR1 is SGHRS and CDR2 is YFSETQ. The CDR3 has 14 amino acids. Unmatched junction bases numbered 6, after V lost 4 bases and J lost 5 bases. The CDR3 here is CASSHRDSHNEQFF. CDR3 sequence (DNA): TGCGCCAGCAGCCACCGGGACAGCCACAATGAGCAGTTCTTC. The full variable domain, rest sourced from reference TRBV5-1 and TRBJ2-1, is KAGVTQTPRYLIKTRGQQVTLSCSPISGHRSVSWYQQTPGQGLQFLFEYFSETQRNKGNFPGRFSGRQFSNSRSEMNVSTLELGDSALYLCASSHRDSHNEQFFGPGTRLTVL.